These T cell receptor beta chains were read from a single sample in a study of beta chain features in type 1 diabetes. Libraries were prepared by immunoSEQ multiplex PCR; TCRdb keeps only in-frame clonotypes and omits some of them. The table records roughly 40,000 clones, 64% of them present only once. Material for sequencing was Tregs from blood. Source of these receptors: a woman between 25 and 40 years old in good health. Each CDR3 is given with its conserved first and last residue. The order of the fields is clone size, J gene, V gene, D gene, CDR3 protein, CDR3 DNA. A D gene is named only where the DNA matches it firmly. Only part of the rows carry a size: once, few, many, or a class if the clone is expanded.

clone size: few; J gene: TRBJ2-1; V gene: TRBV28; D gene: TRBD2; CDR3 protein: CASRIGTSGNERVF; CDR3 DNA: TGTGCCAGCAGGATCGGGACTAGCGGTAATGAAAGAGTCTTC
clone size: NA; J gene: TRBJ2-2; V gene: TRBV7-9; D gene: NA; CDR3 protein: CASSRGAGSGELFF; CDR3 DNA: TGTGCCAGCAGCAGAGGCGCGGGTTCCGGGGAGCTGTTTTTT
clone size: NA; J gene: TRBJ1-3; V gene: TRBV19; D gene: NA; CDR3 protein: CASSISGVGNTIYF; CDR3 DNA: TGTGCCAGTAGTATCTCCGGGGTTGGAAACACCATATATTTT
clone size: NA; J gene: TRBJ2-1; V gene: TRBV20-1; D gene: TRBD2; CDR3 protein: CSAGTTKQFF; CDR3 DNA: TGCAGTGCCGGGACTACCAAGCAGTTCTTC
clone size: medium-sized; J gene: TRBJ2-7; V gene: TRBV10-3; D gene: TRBD2; CDR3 protein: CAISERTSGSFDEQYF; CDR3 DNA: TGTGCCATCAGTGAACGGACTAGCGGGAGCTTCGACGAGCAGTACTTC
clone size: NA; J gene: TRBJ2-3; V gene: TRBV27; D gene: TRBD1; CDR3 protein: CASSFGVGTGSLSQYF; CDR3 DNA: TGTGCCAGCAGTTTTGGTGTTGGGACAGGTAGTCTTTCGCAGTATTTT
clone size: NA; J gene: TRBJ2-7; V gene: TRBV15; D gene: TRBD1; CDR3 protein: CATSRDDREFYEQYF; CDR3 DNA: TGTGCCACCAGCAGAGATGACAGGGAGTTCTACGAGCAGTACTTC
clone size: few; J gene: TRBJ2-2; V gene: TRBV28; D gene: NA; CDR3 protein: CASSPVRVVTGELFF; CDR3 DNA: TGTGCCAGCAGCCCGGTCCGGGTCGTAACCGGGGAGCTGTTTTTT
clone size: NA; J gene: TRBJ1-1; V gene: TRBV6-5; D gene: NA; CDR3 protein: CASSPGTPLTAAFF; CDR3 DNA: TGTGCCAGCAGCCCAGGGACACCTCTTACCGCAGCTTTCTTT
clone size: medium-sized; J gene: TRBJ2-7; V gene: TRBV18; D gene: TRBD2; CDR3 protein: CASSPGLAEQYF; CDR3 DNA: TGTGCCAGCTCACCGGGACTAGCGGAGCAGTACTTC
clone size: NA; J gene: TRBJ2-3; V gene: TRBV29-1; D gene: TRBD2; CDR3 protein: CSVGSGGVTDTQYF; CDR3 DNA: TGCAGCGTTGGATCGGGAGGGGTCACAGATACGCAGTATTTT
clone size: NA; J gene: TRBJ2-1; V gene: TRBV19; D gene: TRBD2; CDR3 protein: CASSMASGSYNEQFF; CDR3 DNA: TGTGCCAGTAGTATGGCTAGCGGGAGCTACAATGAGCAGTTCTTC
clone size: NA; J gene: TRBJ2-1; V gene: TRBV23-1; D gene: TRBD1; CDR3 protein: CASTGDRGGNEQFF; CDR3 DNA: TGCGCCAGCACCGGGGACAGGGGAGGGAATGAGCAGTTCTTC
clone size: NA; J gene: TRBJ2-7; V gene: TRBV30; D gene: NA; CDR3 protein: CAWNNNRRHSYEQYF; CDR3 DNA: TGTGCCTGGAATAATAACAGGCGACACTCCTACGAGCAGTACTTC
clone size: NA; J gene: TRBJ1-2; V gene: TRBV27; D gene: TRBD1; CDR3 protein: CASSRTGGIDLYYGYTF; CDR3 DNA: TGTGCCAGCAGTAGGACAGGGGGAATTGACCTTTACTATGGCTACACCTTC
clone size: NA; J gene: TRBJ1-2; V gene: TRBV6-1; D gene: NA; CDR3 protein: CASSPGGDYGYTF; CDR3 DNA: TGTGCCAGCAGCCCGGGGGGGGACTATGGCTACACCTTC
clone size: NA; J gene: TRBJ2-5; V gene: TRBV4-3; D gene: TRBD2; CDR3 protein: CASSQDSGRRQEQYF; CDR3 DNA: TGCGCCAGCAGCCAAGATAGCGGGAGGCGGCAGGAGCAGTACTTC
clone size: NA; J gene: TRBJ1-1; V gene: TRBV18; D gene: TRBD1; CDR3 protein: CASSWDSPSNTEAFF; CDR3 DNA: TGTGCCAGCTCCTGGGACAGCCCCTCGAACACTGAAGCTTTCTTT
clone size: NA; J gene: TRBJ1-5; V gene: TRBV19; D gene: TRBD1; CDR3 protein: CASSLWDSSRQPQHF; CDR3 DNA: TGTGCCAGTAGCCTATGGGACAGCTCACGGCAGCCCCAGCATTTT
clone size: few; J gene: TRBJ1-3; V gene: TRBV19; D gene: NA; CDR3 protein: CASSIAAGGSSGNTIYF; CDR3 DNA: TGTGCCAGTAGTATCGCCGCTGGAGGAAGCTCTGGAAACACCATATATTTT
clone size: NA; J gene: TRBJ1-1; V gene: TRBV7-3; D gene: NA; CDR3 protein: CASSLGGPTEAFF; CDR3 DNA: TGTGCCAGCAGCTTAGGTGGGCCCACTGAAGCTTTCTTT
clone size: NA; J gene: TRBJ2-4; V gene: TRBV10-3; D gene: TRBD1; CDR3 protein: CAISVGQKNIQYF; CDR3 DNA: TGTGCCATCAGTGTGGGACAGAAAAACATTCAGTACTTC
clone size: NA; J gene: TRBJ2-1; V gene: TRBV28; D gene: NA; CDR3 protein: CASMGGNYNEQFF; CDR3 DNA: TGTGCCAGCATGGGGGGAAATTACAATGAGCAGTTCTTC
clone size: NA; J gene: TRBJ2-7; V gene: TRBV7-2; D gene: TRBD2; CDR3 protein: CASDLVAGASEQYF; CDR3 DNA: TGTGCCTCAGATCTGGTAGCGGGAGCTTCTGAGCAGTACTTC
clone size: NA; J gene: TRBJ2-7; V gene: TRBV9; D gene: NA; CDR3 protein: CASSVGRAPYEQYF; CDR3 DNA: TGTGCCAGCAGCGTAGGGCGGGCCCCCTACGAGCAGTACTTC
clone size: NA; J gene: TRBJ2-1; V gene: TRBV5-1; D gene: TRBD2; CDR3 protein: CASSLGLAGGAREFF; CDR3 DNA: TGCGCCAGCAGCTTAGGACTAGCGGGAGGGGCCCGGGAGTTCTTC
clone size: NA; J gene: TRBJ2-7; V gene: TRBV5-1; D gene: NA; CDR3 protein: CASSLGQDSLNYEQYF; CDR3 DNA: TGCGCCAGCAGCTTAGGTCAGGACAGCCTAAACTACGAGCAGTACTTC
clone size: NA; J gene: TRBJ2-3; V gene: TRBV7-3; D gene: TRBD2; CDR3 protein: CASSLGLAGVSDTQYF; CDR3 DNA: TGTGCCAGCAGCCTGGGACTAGCGGGAGTGTCAGATACGCAGTATTTT
clone size: few; J gene: TRBJ1-5; V gene: TRBV18; D gene: NA; CDR3 protein: CASHGGLGQPQHF; CDR3 DNA: TGTGCCAGCCACGGAGGGTTGGGTCAGCCCCAGCATTTT
clone size: NA; J gene: TRBJ1-4; V gene: TRBV28; D gene: NA; CDR3 protein: CASSSGELSEKLFF; CDR3 DNA: TGTGCCAGCAGTTCGGGGGAGTTGTCTGAAAAACTGTTTTTT
clone size: NA; J gene: TRBJ2-3; V gene: TRBV25-1; D gene: NA; CDR3 protein: CASSEWRNTDTQYF; CDR3 DNA: TGTGCCAGCAGTGAATGGCGGAACACAGATACGCAGTATTTT
clone size: NA; J gene: TRBJ2-7; V gene: TRBV6-1; D gene: NA; CDR3 protein: CASSLLGEYEQYF; CDR3 DNA: TGTGCCAGTAGTTTGCTAGGGGAATACGAGCAGTACTTC
clone size: few; J gene: TRBJ2-3; V gene: TRBV28; D gene: TRBD2; CDR3 protein: CASTTLAGAADTQYF; CDR3 DNA: TGTGCCAGCACTACCCTAGCGGGAGCGGCAGATACGCAGTATTTT
clone size: NA; J gene: TRBJ2-5; V gene: TRBV5-6; D gene: NA; CDR3 protein: CASSSFGTQYF; CDR3 DNA: TGTGCCAGCAGCTCGTTCGGGACCCAGTACTTC
clone size: NA; J gene: TRBJ2-7; V gene: TRBV5-1; D gene: TRBD1; CDR3 protein: CASSRGQDYEQYF; CDR3 DNA: TGCGCCAGCAGCCGGGGACAGGACTACGAGCAGTACTTC
clone size: NA; J gene: TRBJ1-4; V gene: TRBV28; D gene: NA; CDR3 protein: CASSFAGDEKLFF; CDR3 DNA: TGTGCCAGCAGTTTCGCGGGAGATGAAAAACTGTTTTTT
clone size: NA; J gene: TRBJ2-7; V gene: TRBV4-1; D gene: NA; CDR3 protein: CASSQSSLGLQPYEQYF; CDR3 DNA: TGCGCCAGCAGCCAATCCTCCCTTGGACTGCAACCTTACGAGCAGTACTTC
clone size: NA; J gene: TRBJ2-7; V gene: TRBV15; D gene: TRBD2; CDR3 protein: CATSRPGLASYEQYF; CDR3 DNA: TGTGCCACCAGCAGGCCGGGACTAGCATCCTACGAGCAGTACTTC
clone size: few; J gene: TRBJ2-1; V gene: TRBV6-5; D gene: NA; CDR3 protein: CASSYGGREQFF; CDR3 DNA: TGTGCCAGCAGTTACGGTGGGAGGGAGCAGTTCTTC
clone size: NA; J gene: TRBJ2-1; V gene: TRBV11-3; D gene: NA; CDR3 protein: CASSPEGVSYNEQFF; CDR3 DNA: TGTGCCAGCAGCCCCGAAGGGGTTAGCTACAATGAGCAGTTCTTC